This T cell receptor beta chain stems from a study of CD8 T cells in Susac syndrome. RNA, at 0.5 to 1 ug, was reverse transcribed with random hexamers. TCR beta CDR3 was amplified by immunoSEQ covering 54 Vbeta and 13 Jbeta. TCRdb re-called the immunoSEQ multiplex PCR reads with MiXCR, one entry per CDR3 protein. The sample carries some 170,000 distinct CDR3 sequences, just over 90% recorded once. V lost 9 bases, J lost 4 bases, and 17 bases stayed unmatched. The germline gives CDR1 SNHLY, CDR2 FYNNEI. This CDR3 spans 17 amino acids. Sequencing of TCR beta was undertaken in CD8+ and CD4+ T cells derived from blood. Healthy donors formed controls matched for age and sex. It was negative isolation that provided the CD8+ and CD4+ T cells, whereas TEMRA cells were enriched by FACS.

The rearrangement links TRBV2 to TRBJ2-5; 10 nucleotides align to TRBD2. This sequence was found in a human donor in good health. The sequenced material came from CD4+ T cells from PBMCs. The CDR3 is CASPRGGTSVLLETQYF. The CDR3, as DNA: TGTGCCAGTCCCCGAGGGGGGACTAGCGTTCTCCTAGAGACCCAGTACTTC.